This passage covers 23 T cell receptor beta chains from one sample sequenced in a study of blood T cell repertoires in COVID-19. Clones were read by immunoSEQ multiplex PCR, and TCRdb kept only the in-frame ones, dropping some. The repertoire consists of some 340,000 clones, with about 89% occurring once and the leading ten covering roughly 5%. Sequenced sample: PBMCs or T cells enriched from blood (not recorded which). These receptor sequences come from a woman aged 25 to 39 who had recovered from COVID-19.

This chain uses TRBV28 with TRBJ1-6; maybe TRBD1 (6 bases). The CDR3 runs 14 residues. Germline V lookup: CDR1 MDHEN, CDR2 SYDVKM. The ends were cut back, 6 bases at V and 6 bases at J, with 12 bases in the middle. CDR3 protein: CASRTGFFNSPLHF. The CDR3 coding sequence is TGTGCCAGCAGAACAGGGTTTTTTAATTCACCCCTCCACTTT.

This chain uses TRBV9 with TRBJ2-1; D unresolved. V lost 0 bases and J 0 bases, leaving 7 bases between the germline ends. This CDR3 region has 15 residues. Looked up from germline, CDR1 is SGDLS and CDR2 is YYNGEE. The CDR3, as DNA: TGTGCCAGCAGCGTAGTGCACAGCTCCTACAATGAGCAGTTCTTC. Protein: CASSVVHSSYNEQFF.

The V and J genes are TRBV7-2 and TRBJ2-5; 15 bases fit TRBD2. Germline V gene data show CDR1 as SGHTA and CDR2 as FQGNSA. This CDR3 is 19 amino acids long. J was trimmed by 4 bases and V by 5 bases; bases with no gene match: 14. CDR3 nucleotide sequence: TGTGCCAGCAGCCTATGGACTAGCGGGGGGGCCTTTCCCCCAGAGACCCAGTACTTC. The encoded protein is CASSLWTSGGAFPPETQYF.

This chain's CDR3 is CSVDGGLDTEAFF. CDR3 nucleotide sequence: TGCAGCGTTGATGGGGGGTTGGACACTGAAGCTTTCTTT. The rearrangement uses TRBV29-1 and TRBJ1-1; the D gene is possibly TRBD1 (5 bases). CDR3 length: 13 amino acids. In germline, CDR1 is SQVTM, CDR2 ANQGSEA. Between the trimmed V and J ends, which lost 3 bases and 3 bases, there was a span of 11 bases.

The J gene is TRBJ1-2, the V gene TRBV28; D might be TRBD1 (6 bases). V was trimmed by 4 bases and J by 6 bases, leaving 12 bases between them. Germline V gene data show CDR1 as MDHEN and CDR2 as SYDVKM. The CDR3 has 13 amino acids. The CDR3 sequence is CASSSPTGNGYTF. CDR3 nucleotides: TGTGCCAGCAGTTCCCCAACAGGGAATGGCTACACCTTC.

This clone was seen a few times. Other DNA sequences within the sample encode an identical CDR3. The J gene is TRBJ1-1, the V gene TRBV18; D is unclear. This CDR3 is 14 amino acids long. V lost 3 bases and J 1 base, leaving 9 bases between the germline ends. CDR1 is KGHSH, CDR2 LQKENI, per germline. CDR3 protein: CASSPPGPNTEAFF. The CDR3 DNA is TGTGCCAGCTCACCCCCCGGTCCGAACACTGAAGCTTTCTTT.

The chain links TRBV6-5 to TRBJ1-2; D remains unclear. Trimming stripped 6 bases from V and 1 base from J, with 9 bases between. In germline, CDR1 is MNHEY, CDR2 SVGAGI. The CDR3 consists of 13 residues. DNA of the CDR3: TGTGCCAGCAGGGCCGGGTTTAACTATGGCTACACCTTC. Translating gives CASRAGFNYGYTF.

The CDR3 spells CASRTGPNNSPLHF. CDR3 DNA: TGTGCCAGCCGGACAGGGCCCAATAATTCACCCCTCCACTTT. The chain employs TRBV5-5 and TRBJ1-6; 8 bases align to TRBD1. The J segment lost 5 bases and the V segment lost 7 bases, leaving 5 bases of the junction unmatched. From germline, CDR1 is SGHKS and CDR2 YYEKEE (reference sequence). The CDR3 has 14 amino acids.

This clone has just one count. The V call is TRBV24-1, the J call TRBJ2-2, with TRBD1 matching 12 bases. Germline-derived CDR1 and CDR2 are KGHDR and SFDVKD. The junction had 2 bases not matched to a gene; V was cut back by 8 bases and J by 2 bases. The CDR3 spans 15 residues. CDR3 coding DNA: TGTGCCACCAAAGGGACAGGGGGCAACACCGGGGAGCTGTTTTTT. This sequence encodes CATKGTGGNTGELFF.

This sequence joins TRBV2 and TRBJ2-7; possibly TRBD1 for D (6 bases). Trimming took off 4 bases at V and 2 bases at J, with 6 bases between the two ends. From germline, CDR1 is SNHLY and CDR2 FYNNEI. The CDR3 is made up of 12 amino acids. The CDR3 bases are TGTGCCAGCAGTGGACAGGCCTACGAGCAGTACTTC. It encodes CASSGQAYEQYF. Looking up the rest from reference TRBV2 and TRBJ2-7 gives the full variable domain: EPEVTQTPSHQVTQMGQEVILRCVPISNHLYFYWYRQILGQKVEFLVSFYNNEISEKSEIFDDQFSVERPDGSNFTLKIRSTKLEDSAMYFCASSGQAYEQYFGPGTRLTVT.

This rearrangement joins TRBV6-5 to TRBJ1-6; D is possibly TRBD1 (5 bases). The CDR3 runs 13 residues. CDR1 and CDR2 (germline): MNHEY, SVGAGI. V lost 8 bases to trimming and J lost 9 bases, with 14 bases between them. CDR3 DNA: TGTGCCAGCGTCAGGGTCCCCGGTTCACCCCTCCACTTT. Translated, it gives CASVRVPGSPLHF.

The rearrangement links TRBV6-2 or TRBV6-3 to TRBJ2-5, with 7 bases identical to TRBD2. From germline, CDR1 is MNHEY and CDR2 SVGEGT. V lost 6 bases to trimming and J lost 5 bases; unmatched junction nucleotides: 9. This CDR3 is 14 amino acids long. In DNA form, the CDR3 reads TGTGCCAGCAGCCACGGGGGGATGATGGAGACCCAGTACTTC. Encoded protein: CASSHGGMMETQYF.

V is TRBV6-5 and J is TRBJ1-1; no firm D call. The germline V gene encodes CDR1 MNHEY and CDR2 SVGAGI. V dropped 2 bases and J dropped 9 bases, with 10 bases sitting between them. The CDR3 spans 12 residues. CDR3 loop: CASSYDLGKAFF. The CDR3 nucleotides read TGTGCCAGCAGTTACGACCTAGGTAAAGCTTTCTTT.

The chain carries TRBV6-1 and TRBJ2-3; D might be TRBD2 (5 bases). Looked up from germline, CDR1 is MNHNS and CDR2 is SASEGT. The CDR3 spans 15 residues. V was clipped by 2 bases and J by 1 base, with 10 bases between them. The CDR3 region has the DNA TGTGCCAGCAGTGAACGCGGTAGCGGCACAGATACGCAGTATTTT. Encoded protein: CASSERGSGTDTQYF.

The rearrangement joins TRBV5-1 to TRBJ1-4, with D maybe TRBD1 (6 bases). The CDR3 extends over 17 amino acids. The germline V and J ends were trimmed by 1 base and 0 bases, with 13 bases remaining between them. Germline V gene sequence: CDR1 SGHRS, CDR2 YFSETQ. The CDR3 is CASSLRQGNPTNEKLFF. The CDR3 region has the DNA TGCGCCAGCAGCTTGCGGCAGGGGAATCCAACTAATGAAAAACTGTTTTTT.

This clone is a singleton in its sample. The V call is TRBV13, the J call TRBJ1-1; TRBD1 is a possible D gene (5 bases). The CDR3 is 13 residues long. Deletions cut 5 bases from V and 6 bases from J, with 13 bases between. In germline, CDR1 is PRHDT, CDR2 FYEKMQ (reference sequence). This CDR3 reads CASSPRRGPEAFF. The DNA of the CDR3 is TGTGCCAGCAGCCCCCGGAGGGGTCCTGAAGCTTTCTTT.

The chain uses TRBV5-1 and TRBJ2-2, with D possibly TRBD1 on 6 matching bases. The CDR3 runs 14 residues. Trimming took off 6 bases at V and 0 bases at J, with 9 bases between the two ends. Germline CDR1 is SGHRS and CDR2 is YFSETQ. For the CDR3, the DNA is TGCGCCAGCACAGGGGACCCGAACACCGGGGAGCTGTTTTTT. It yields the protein CASTGDPNTGELFF.

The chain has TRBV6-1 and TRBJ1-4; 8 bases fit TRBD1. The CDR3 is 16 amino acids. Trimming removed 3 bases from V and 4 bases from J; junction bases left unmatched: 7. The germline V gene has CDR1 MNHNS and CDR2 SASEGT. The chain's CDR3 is CASSDRWTGRNEKLFF. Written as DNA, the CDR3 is TGTGCCAGCAGTGATAGGTGGACAGGGCGTAATGAAAAACTGTTTTTT.

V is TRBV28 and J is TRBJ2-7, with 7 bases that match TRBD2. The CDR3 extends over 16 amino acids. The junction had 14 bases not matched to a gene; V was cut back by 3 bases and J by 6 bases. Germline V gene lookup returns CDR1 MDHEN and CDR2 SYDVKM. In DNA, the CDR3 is TGTGCCAGCAGTTTCTCCCCACTCGGGGGGAAGAGCGAGCAGTACTTC. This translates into CASSFSPLGGKSEQYF.

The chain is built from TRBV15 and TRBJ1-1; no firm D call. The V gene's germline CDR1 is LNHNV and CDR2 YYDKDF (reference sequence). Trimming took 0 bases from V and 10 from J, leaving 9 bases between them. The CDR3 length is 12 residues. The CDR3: CATSRDRRAAFF. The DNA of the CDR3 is TGTGCCACCAGCAGAGATAGGAGGGCAGCTTTCTTT.

This chain's CDR3 is CASSPVGTGEDEQFF. CDR3 sequence (DNA): TGCGCCAGCAGCCCTGTTGGGACAGGGGAGGATGAGCAGTTCTTC. The gene calls are TRBV5-1 and TRBJ2-1; TRBD1 matches 10 bases. The CDR3 covers 15 residues. Trimming took 4 bases from V and 8 from J; bases not matched to a gene: 9. The germline CDR1 and CDR2 sequences are SGHRS and YFSETQ.

CDR3 nucleotide sequence: TGTGCCAGCAGTTACTCGGGGGGACAGACCCCGAGCTCCTATAATTCACCCCTCCACTTT. This encodes CASSYSGGQTPSSYNSPLHF. The V call is TRBV6-2 or TRBV6-3, the J call TRBJ1-6, with 7 bases fitting TRBD1. Trimming took 0 bases from V and 0 from J; bases not matched to a gene: 11. The CDR3 extends over 20 amino acids. CDR1 and CDR2 from the germline V gene are MNHEY and SVGEGT.

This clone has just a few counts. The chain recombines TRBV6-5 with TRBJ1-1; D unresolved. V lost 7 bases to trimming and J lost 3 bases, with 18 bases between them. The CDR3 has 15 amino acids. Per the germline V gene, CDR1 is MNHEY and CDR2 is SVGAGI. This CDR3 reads CASKPSWETDTEAFF. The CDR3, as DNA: TGTGCCAGCAAACCGTCCTGGGAGACTGACACTGAAGCTTTCTTT.